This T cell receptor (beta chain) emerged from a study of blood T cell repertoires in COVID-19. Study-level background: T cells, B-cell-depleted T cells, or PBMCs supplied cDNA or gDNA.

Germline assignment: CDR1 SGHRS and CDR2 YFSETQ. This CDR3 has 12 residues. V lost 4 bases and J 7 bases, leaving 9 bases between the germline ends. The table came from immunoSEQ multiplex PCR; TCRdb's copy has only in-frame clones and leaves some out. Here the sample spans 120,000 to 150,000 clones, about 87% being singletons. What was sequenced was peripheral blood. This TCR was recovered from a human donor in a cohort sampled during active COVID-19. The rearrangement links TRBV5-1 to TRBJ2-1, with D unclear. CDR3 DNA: TGCGCCAGCAGCAGCGAGTTTAATGAGCAGTTCTTC. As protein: CASSSEFNEQFF.